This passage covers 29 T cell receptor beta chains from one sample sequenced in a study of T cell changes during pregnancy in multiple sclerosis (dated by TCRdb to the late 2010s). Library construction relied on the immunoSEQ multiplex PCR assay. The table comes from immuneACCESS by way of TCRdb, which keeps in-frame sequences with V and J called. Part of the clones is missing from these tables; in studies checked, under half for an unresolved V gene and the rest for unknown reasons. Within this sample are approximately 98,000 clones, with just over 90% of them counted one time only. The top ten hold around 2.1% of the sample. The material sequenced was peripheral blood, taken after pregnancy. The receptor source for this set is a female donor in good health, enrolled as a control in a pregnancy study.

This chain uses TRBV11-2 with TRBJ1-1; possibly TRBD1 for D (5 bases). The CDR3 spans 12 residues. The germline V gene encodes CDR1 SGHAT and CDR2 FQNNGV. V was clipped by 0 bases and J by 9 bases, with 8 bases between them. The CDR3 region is CASSLEPGKAFF. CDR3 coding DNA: TGTGCCAGCAGCTTAGAGCCAGGGAAAGCTTTCTTT. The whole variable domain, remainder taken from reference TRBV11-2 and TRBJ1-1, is EAGVAQSPRYKIIEKRQSVAFWCNPISGHATLYWYQQILGQGPKLLIQFQNNGVVDDSQLPKDRFSAERLKGVDSTLKIQPAKLEDSAVYLCASSLEPGKAFFGQGTRLTVV.

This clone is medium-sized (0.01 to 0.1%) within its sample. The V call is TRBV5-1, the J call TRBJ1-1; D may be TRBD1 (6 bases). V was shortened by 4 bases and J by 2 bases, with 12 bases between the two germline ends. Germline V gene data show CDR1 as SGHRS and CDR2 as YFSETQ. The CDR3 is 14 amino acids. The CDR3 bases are TGCGCCAGCAGCAATGGACAGCCAAACACTGAAGCTTTCTTT. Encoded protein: CASSNGQPNTEAFF.

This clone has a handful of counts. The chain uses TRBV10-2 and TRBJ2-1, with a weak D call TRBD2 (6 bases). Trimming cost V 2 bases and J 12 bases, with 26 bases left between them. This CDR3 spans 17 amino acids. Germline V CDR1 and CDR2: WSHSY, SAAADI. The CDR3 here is CASSESTRDSGRYGQFF. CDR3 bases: TGCGCCAGCAGTGAGAGCACCCGGGACTCAGGCCGGTATGGGCAGTTCTTC.

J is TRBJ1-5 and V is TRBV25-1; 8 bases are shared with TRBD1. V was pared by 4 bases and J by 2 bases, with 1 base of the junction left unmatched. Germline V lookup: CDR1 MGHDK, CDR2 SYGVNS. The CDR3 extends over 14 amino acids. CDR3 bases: TGTGCCAGCAGTGCGACAGGGGGCAATCAGCCCCAGCATTTT. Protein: CASSATGGNQPQHF.

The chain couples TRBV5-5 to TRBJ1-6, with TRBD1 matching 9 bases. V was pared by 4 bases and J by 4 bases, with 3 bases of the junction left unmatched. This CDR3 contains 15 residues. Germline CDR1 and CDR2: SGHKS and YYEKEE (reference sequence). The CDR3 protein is CASSPTGGYNSPLHF. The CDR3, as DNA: TGTGCCAGCAGCCCGACAGGGGGATATAATTCACCCCTCCACTTT.

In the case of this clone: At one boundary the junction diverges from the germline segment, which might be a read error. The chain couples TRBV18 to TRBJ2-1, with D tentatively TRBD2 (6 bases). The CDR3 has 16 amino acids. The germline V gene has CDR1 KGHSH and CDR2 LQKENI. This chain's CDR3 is CASSPLRDSSYSEQFF. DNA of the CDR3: TGTGCCAGCTCACCGCTCCGGGACTCTAGCTACAGTGAGCAGTTCTTC.

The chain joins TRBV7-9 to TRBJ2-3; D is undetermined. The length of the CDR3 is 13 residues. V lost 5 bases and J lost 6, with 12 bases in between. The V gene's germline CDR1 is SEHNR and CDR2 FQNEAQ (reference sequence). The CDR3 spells CASSRQALDTQYF. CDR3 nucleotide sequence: TGTGCCAGCAGCCGCCAGGCCCTGGATACGCAGTATTTT.

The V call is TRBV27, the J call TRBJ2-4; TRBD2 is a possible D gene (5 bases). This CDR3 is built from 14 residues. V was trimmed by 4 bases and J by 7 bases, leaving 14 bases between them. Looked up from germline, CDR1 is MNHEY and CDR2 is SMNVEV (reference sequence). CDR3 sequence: CASSSEASRNIQYF. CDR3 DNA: TGTGCCAGCAGTTCGGAGGCTAGCAGGAACATTCAGTACTTC.

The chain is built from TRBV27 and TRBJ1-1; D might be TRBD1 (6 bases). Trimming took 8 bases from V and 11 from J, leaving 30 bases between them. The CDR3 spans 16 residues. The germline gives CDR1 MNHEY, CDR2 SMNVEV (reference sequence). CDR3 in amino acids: CASRPQRGRGSNGAFF. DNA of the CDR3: TGTGCCAGCCGCCCTCAAAGGGGCAGGGGATCAAATGGGGCTTTCTTT.

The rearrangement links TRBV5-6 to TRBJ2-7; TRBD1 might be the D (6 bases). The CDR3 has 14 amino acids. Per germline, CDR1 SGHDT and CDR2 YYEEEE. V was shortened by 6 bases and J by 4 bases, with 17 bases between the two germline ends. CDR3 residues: CASTIQGETYEQYF. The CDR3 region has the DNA TGTGCCAGCACCATACAGGGAGAGACATACGAGCAGTACTTC.

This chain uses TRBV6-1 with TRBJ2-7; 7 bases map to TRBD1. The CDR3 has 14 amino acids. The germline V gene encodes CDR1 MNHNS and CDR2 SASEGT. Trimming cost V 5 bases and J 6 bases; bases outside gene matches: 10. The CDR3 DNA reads TGTGCCAGCAGTCCTCGACAGGGTTGGGGCGAGCAGTACTTC. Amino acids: CASSPRQGWGEQYF.

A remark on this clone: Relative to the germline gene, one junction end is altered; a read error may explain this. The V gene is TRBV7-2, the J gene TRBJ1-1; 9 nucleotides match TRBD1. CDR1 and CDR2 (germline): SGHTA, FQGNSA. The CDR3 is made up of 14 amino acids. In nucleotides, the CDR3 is TGTGCCAGCAGCCCGGGGACAGGGAACACTGGAGCTTTCTTT. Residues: CASSPGTGNTGAFF.

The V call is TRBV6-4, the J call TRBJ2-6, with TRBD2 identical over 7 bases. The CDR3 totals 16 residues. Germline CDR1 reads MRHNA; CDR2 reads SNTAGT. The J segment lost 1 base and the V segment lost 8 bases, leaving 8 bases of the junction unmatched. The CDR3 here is CASGPSGGSGANVLTF. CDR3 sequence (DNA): TGTGCCAGCGGACCCTCCGGGGGGTCTGGGGCCAACGTCCTGACTTTC.

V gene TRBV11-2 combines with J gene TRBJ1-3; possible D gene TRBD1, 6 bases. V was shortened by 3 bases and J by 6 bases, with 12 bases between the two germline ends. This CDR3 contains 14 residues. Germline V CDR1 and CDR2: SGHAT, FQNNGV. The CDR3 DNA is TGTGCCAGCAGCTTCACCCAGGGGCCAAACACCATATATTTT. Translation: CASSFTQGPNTIYF. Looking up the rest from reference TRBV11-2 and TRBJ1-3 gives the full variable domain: EAGVAQSPRYKIIEKRQSVAFWCNPISGHATLYWYQQILGQGPKLLIQFQNNGVVDDSQLPKDRFSAERLKGVDSTLKIQPAKLEDSAVYLCASSFTQGPNTIYFGEGSWLTVV.

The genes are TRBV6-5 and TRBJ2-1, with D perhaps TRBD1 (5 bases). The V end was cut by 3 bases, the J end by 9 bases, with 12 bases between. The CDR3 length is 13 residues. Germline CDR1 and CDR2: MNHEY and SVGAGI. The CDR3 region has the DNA TGTGCCAGCAGTTATCTTCAGGGTAGTGAGCAGTTCTTC. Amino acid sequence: CASSYLQGSEQFF.

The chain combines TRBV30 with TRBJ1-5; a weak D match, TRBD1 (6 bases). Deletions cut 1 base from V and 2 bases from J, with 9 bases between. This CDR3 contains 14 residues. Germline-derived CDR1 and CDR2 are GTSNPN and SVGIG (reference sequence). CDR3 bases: TGTGCCTGGAGTGCAGGGGCCGGCAATCAGCCCCAGCATTTT. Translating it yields CAWSAGAGNQPQHF. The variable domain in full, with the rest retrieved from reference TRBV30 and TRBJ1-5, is SQTIHQWPATLVQPVGSPLSLECTVEGTSNPNLYWYRQAAGRGLQLLFYSVGIGQISSEVPQNLSASRPQDRQFILSSKKLLLSDSGFYLCAWSAGAGNQPQHFGDGTRLSIL.

DNA for the CDR3: TGTGCCAGCAGCCCGGGACAGCTAATCTACGAGCAGTACTTC. Translating gives CASSPGQLIYEQYF. The chain combines TRBV7-2 with TRBJ2-7; 7 bases are shared with TRBD1. Germline V gene data show CDR1 as SGHTA and CDR2 as FQGNSA. With 5 bases clipped from V and 3 bases from J, the junction kept 7 bases outside the gene matches. The CDR3 covers 14 residues.

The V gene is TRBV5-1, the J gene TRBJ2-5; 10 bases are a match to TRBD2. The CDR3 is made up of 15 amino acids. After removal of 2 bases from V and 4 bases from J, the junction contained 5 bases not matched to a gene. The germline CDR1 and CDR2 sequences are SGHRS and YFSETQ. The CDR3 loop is CASSLQRGGRETQYF. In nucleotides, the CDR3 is TGCGCCAGCAGCTTACAGCGGGGGGGCCGAGAGACCCAGTACTTC.

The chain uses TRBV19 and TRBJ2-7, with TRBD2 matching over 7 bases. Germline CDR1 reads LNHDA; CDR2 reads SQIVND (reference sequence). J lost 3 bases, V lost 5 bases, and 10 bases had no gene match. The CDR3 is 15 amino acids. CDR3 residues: CASSALPGLSYEQYF. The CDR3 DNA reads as TGTGCCAGTAGTGCCTTACCGGGACTAAGCTACGAGCAGTACTTC. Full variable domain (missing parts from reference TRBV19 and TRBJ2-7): DGGITQSPKYLFRKEGQNVTLSCEQNLNHDAMYWYRQDPGQGLRLIYYSQIVNDFQKGDIAEGYSVSREKKESFPLTVTSAQKNPTAFYLCASSALPGLSYEQYFGPGTRLTVT.

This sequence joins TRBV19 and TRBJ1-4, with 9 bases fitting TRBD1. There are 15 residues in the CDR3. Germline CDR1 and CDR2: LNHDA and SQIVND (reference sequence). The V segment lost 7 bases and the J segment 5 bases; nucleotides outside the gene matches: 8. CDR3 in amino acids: CASNDVGQGNEKLFF. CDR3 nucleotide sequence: TGTGCCAGTAATGACGTGGGACAGGGAAATGAAAAACTGTTTTTT.

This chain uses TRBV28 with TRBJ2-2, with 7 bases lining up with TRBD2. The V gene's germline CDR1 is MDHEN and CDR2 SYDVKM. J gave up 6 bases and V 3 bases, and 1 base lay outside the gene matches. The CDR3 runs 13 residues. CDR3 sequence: CASSLGGAGELFF. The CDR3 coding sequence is TGTGCCAGCAGTTTGGGGGGGGCCGGGGAGCTGTTTTTT.

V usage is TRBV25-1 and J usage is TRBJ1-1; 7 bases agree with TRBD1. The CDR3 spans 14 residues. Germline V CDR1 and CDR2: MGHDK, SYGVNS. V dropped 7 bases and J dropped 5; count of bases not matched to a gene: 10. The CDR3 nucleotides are TGTGCCAGCACCAGACAGGGACCGGGGACTGAAGCTTTCTTT. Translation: CASTRQGPGTEAFF.

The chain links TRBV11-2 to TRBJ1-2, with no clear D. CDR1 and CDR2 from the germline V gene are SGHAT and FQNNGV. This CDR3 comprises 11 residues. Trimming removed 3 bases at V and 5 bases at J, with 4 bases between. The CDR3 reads CASSFRYGYTF. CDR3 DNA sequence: TGTGCCAGCAGCTTCCGTTATGGCTACACCTTC.

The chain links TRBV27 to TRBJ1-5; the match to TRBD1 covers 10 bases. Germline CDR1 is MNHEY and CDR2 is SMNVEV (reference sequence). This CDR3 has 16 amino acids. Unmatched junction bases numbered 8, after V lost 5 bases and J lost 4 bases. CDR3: CASSESGTGVNQPQHF. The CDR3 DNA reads TGTGCCAGCAGTGAATCCGGGACAGGGGTTAATCAGCCCCAGCATTTT.

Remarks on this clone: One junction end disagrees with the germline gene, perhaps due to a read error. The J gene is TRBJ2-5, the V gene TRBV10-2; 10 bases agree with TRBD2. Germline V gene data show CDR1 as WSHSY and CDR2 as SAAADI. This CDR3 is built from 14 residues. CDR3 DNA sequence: TGCGCTAGCGGGGGGACCTTAAACCAAGAGACCCGGTACTTC. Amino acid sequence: CASGGTLNQETRYF.

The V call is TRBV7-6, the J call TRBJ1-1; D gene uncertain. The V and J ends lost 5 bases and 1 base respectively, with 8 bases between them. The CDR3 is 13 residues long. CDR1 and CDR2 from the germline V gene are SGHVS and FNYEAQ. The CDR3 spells CASSLYKNTEAFF. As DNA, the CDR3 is TGTGCCAGCAGCCTGTACAAGAACACTGAAGCTTTCTTT.

The CDR3 DNA sequence: TGCGCCAGCAGCTTACAGGGGCCCGGGGAGCTGTTTTTT. Encoded protein: CASSLQGPGELFF. This chain uses TRBV5-1 with TRBJ2-2; 7 bases match TRBD1. The germline gives CDR1 SGHRS, CDR2 YFSETQ. The trim removed 2 bases at V and 6 bases at J, leaving 1 base unmatched. This CDR3 region has 13 residues.

The CDR3 sequence is CATQGGAGPYNEQFF. In DNA form, the CDR3 reads TGTGCCACCCAGGGGGGCGCGGGACCCTACAATGAGCAGTTCTTC. The chain employs TRBV19 and TRBJ2-1, with D possibly matching TRBD1 (7 bases). CDR1 LNHDA and CDR2 SQIVND come from the germline V gene (reference sequence). CDR3 length equals 15 residues. V gave up 10 bases and J gave up 2 bases, with 18 bases separating them.

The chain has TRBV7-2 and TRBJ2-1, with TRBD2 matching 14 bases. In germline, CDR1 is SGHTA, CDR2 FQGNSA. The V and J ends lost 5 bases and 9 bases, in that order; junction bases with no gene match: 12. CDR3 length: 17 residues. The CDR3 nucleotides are TGTGCCAGCAGCCCCCCCTGGGGACTAGCGGGAGCTGGTGAGCAGTTCTTC. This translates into CASSPPWGLAGAGEQFF.